This TCR beta chain appears in the sequencing data of a study of cytomegalovirus exposure and HLA in healthy donors. Study-wide results and caveats: As immune exposure information, only CMV serostatus was available. Specificity of three CMV-associated chains for CMV antigens was verified in vitro. Cytomegalovirus-associated TCR beta chains were listed, numbering 150 to 200. Productive status was seen about 87% or about 30% of the time for most TCR beta V segments in an earlier analysis.

A remark on this clone: Its cognate antigen is unknown.

Both 60 Vbeta primers and 13 Jbeta primers went into the PCR. Profiled with immunoSEQ multiplex PCR; TCRdb holds only in-frame clones, not every one. The sample yields about 140,000 clones, roughly three quarters seen once. The CDR3 extends over 14 amino acids. Germline assignment: CDR1 MDHEN and CDR2 SYDVKM. The V and J ends lost 5 bases and 7 bases respectively, with 18 bases between them. The chain uses TRBV28 and TRBJ2-7; maybe TRBD2 (6 bases). This sequence was found in a female donor in good health and CMV-seronegative. Specimen: PBMCs. CDR3 sequence: CASSTEGEAEEQYF. CDR3 nucleotide sequence: TGTGCCAGCAGTACGGAGGGAGAGGCGGAAGAGCAGTACTTC.